The clone carrying this TCR beta chain was recorded a few times. This sample was included in a study of blood T cell repertoires in COVID-19. For the study at large: Samples of COVID-19 (acute and convalescent) were obtained from the United States, Italy and Spain. In each case, the material was cDNA or gDNA derived from T cells, B-cell-depleted T cells, or PBMCs.

The V gene lost 0 bases and the J gene lost 4 bases, with 12 bases spanning the gap. The germline V gene encodes CDR1 LGHDT and CDR2 YNNKEL (reference sequence). The CDR3 sequence is 15 residues long. In the authors' methods: Estimation of nucleated cell counts relied on the amplification of reference gene primers. Assay used: immunoSEQ multiplex PCR; TCRdb lists only in-frame clones, some missing. V, J and clone size are taken as reported in that table, and D and trimming were inferred from the DNA itself. In the table there are 250,000 to 300,000 clones, 85% to 90% of which are singletons. The sample taken for sequencing was peripheral blood. This TCR was recovered from a woman between 25 and 40 years old with COVID-19, enrolled during active disease. This chain connects TRBV3-1 (or the pseudogene TRBV3-2) to TRBJ1-1, with D maybe TRBD1 (6 bases). The CDR3 DNA reads TGTGCCAGCAGCCAAGATAGGGGGGGGGTCACTGAAGCTTTCTTT. Its protein is CASSQDRGGVTEAFF.